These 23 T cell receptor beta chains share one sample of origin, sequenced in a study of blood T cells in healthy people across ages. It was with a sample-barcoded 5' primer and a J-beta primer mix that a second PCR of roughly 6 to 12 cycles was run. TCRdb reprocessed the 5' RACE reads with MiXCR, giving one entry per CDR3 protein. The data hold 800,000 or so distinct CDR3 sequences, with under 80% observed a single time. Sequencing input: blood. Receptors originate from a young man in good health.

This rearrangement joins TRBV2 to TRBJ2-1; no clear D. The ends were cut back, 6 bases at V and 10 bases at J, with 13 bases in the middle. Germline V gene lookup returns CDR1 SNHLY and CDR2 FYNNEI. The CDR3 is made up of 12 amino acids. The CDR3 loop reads CASRGRNSEQFF. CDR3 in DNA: TGTGCCAGCAGGGGAAGAAATTCCGAGCAGTTCTTC.

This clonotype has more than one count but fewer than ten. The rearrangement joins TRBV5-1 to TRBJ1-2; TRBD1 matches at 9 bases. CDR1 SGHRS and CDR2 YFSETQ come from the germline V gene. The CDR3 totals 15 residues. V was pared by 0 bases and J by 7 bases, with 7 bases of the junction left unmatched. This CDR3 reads CASSLAGTGSAGYTF. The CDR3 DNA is TGCGCCAGCAGCTTGGCCGGGACAGGGTCCGCTGGCTACACCTTC.

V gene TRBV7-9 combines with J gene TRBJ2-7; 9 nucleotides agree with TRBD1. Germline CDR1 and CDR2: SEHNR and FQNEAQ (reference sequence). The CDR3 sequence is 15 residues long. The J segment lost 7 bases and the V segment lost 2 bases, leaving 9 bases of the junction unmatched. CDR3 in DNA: TGTGCCAGCAGCTTAACAGGGGGCGCAAGGAGGGAGCAGTACTTC. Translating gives CASSLTGGARREQYF.

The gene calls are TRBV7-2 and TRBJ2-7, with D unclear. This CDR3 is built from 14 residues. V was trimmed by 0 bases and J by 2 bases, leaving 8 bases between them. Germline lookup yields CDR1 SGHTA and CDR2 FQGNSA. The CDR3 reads CASSLARVPYEQYF. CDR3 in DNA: TGTGCCAGCAGCTTAGCAAGGGTCCCCTACGAGCAGTACTTC.

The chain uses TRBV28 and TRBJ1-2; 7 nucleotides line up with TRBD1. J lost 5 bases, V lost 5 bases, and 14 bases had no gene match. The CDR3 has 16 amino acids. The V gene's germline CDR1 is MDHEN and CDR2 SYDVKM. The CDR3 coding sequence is TGTGCCAGCAGTAGCGCACGAGGGGGCATTCGGTATGGCTACACCTTC. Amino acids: CASSSARGGIRYGYTF.

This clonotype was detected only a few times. The chain's CDR3 is CSVAQDRGRETQYF. For the CDR3, the DNA is TGCAGCGTTGCCCAGGACAGGGGGCGAGAGACCCAGTACTTC. V and J are TRBV29-1 and TRBJ2-5; 11 positions match TRBD1. This CDR3 is 14 amino acids long. Germline CDR1 SQVTM, CDR2 ANQGSEA. Germline trimming cut 4 bases from V and 4 bases from J; bases unmatched to any gene: 5. Combining the CDR3 with reference TRBV29-1 and TRBJ2-5 gives the whole variable domain SAVISQKPSRDICQRGTSLTIQCQVDSQVTMMFWYRQQPGQSLTLIATANQGSEATYESGFVIDKFPISRPNLTFSTLTVSNMSPEDSSIYLCSVAQDRGRETQYFGPGTRLLVL.

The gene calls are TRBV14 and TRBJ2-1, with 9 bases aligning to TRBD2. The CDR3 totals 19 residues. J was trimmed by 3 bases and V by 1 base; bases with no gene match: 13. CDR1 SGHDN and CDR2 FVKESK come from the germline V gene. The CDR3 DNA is TGTGCCAGCAGCCAAGCTCCAGGGCGGGGGGGCTCCCTCTACAATGAGCAGTTCTTC. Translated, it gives CASSQAPGRGGSLYNEQFF.

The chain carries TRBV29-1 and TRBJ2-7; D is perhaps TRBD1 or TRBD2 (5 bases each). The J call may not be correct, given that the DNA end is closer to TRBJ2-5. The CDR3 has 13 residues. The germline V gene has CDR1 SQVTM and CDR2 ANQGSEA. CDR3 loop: CSVEPGTVWTQYF. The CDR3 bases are TGCAGCGTTGAACCCGGGACCGTTTGGACCCAGTACTTC.

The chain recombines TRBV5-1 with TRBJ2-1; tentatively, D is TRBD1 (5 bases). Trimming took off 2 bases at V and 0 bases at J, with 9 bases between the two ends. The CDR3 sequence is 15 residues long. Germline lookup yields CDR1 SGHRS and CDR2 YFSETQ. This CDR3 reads CASSFRTPSYNEQFF. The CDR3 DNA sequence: TGCGCCAGCAGCTTTAGGACACCCTCCTACAATGAGCAGTTCTTC.

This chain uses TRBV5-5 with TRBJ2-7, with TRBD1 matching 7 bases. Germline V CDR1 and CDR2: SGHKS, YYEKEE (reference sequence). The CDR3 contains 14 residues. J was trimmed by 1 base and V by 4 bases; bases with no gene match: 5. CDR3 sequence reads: CASSARGQSYEQYF. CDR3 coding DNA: TGTGCCAGCAGCGCCCGGGGACAGTCCTACGAGCAGTACTTC. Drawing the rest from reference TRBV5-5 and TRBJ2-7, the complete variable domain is DAGVTQSPTHLIKTRGQQVTLRCSPISGHKSVSWYQQVLGQGPQFIFQYYEKEERGRGNFPDRFSARQFPNYSSELNVNALLLGDSALYLCASSARGQSYEQYFGPGTRLTVT.

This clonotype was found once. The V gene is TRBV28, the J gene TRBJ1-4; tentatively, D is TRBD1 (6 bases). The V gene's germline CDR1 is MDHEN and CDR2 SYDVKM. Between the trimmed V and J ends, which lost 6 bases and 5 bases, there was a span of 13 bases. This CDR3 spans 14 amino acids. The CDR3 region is CASRPYRANEKLFF. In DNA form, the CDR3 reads TGTGCCAGCAGGCCCTACAGGGCCAATGAAAAACTGTTTTTT.

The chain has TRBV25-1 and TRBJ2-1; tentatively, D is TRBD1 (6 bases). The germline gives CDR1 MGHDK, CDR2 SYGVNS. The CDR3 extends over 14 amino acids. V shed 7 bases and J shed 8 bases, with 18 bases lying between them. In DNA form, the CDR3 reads TGTGCCAGCACCGATCGTCAGGGGCGGGATGAGCAGTTCTTC. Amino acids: CASTDRQGRDEQFF.

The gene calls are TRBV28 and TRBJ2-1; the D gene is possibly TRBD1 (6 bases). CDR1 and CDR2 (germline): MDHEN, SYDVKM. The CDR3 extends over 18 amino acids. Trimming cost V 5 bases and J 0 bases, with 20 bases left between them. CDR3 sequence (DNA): TGTGCCAGCAGTCCATCGAGGGGCCAGGGGAGCTCCTACAATGAGCAGTTCTTC. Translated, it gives CASSPSRGQGSSYNEQFF.

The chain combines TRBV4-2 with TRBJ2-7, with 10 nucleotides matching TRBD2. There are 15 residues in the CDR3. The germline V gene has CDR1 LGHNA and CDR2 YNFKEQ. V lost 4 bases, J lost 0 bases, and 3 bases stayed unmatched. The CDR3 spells CASSPERGGSYEQYF. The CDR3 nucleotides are TGTGCCAGCAGCCCTGAGCGGGGGGGCTCCTACGAGCAGTACTTC.

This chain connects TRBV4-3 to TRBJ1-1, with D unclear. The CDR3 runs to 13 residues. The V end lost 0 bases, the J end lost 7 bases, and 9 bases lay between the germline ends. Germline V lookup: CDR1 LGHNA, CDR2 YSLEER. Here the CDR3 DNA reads TGCGCCAGCAGCCAAGATCCGGGGTATGAAGCTTTCTTT. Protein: CASSQDPGYEAFF.

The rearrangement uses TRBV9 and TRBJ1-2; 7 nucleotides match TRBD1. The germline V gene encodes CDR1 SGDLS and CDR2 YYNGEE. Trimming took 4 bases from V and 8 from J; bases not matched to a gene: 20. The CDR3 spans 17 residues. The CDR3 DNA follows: TGTGCCAGCAGCCCGAGATCCGGGACAGCCTTTGGCTACGGCTACACCTTC. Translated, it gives CASSPRSGTAFGYGYTF.

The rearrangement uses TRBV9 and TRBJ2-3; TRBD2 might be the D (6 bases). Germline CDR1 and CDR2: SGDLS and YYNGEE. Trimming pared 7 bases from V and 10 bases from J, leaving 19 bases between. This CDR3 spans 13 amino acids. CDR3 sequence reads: CASGGTAEVAQYF. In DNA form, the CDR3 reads TGTGCCAGCGGGGGGACTGCCGAGGTGGCGCAGTATTTT.

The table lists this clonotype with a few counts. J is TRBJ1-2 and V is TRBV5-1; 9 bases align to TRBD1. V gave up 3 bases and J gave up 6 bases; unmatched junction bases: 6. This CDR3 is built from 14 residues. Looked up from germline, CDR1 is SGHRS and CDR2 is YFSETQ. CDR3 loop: CASSWTGVGDGYTF. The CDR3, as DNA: TGCGCCAGCAGCTGGACAGGGGTCGGCGATGGCTACACCTTC.

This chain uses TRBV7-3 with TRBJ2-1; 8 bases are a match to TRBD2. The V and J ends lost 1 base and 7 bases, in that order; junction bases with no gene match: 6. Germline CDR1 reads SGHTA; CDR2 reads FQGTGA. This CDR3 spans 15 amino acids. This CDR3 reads CASSLKLAGTNEQFF. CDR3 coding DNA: TGTGCCAGCAGCTTAAAGCTAGCGGGTACGAATGAGCAGTTCTTC.

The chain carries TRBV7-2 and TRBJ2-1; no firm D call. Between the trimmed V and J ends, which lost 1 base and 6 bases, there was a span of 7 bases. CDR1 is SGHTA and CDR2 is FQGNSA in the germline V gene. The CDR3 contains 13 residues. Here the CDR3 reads CASSLVRLNEQFF. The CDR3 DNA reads TGTGCCAGCAGCTTAGTAAGGCTCAATGAGCAGTTCTTC.

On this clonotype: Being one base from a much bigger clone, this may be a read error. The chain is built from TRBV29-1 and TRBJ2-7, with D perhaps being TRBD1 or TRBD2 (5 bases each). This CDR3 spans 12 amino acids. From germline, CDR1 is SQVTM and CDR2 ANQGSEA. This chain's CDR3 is CNAGDRNYEQYF. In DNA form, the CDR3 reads TGCAACGCTGGGGACCGGAACTACGAGCAGTACTTC.

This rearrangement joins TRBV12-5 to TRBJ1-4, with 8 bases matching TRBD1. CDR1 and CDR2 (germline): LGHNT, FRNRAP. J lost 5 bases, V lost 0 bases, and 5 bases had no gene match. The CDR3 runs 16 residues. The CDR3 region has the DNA TGTGCTAGTGGTTTGGTATCCGACAGGGGAAATGAAAAACTGTTTTTT. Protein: CASGLVSDRGNEKLFF. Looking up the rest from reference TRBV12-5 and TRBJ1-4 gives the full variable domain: DARVTQTPRHKVTEMGQEVTMRCQPILGHNTVFWYRQTMMQGLELLAYFRNRAPLDDSGMPKDRFSAEMPDATLATLKIQPSEPRDSAVYFCASGLVSDRGNEKLFFGSGTQLSVL.

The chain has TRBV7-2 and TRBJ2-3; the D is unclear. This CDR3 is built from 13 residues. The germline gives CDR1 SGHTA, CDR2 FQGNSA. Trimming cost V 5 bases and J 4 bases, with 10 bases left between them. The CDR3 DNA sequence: TGTGCCAGCAGCCTCCAAGACTCAGATACGCAGTATTTT. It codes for CASSLQDSDTQYF.